What follows are 12 T cell receptor beta chains derived from one specimen sequenced in a study of shared clonotypes between healthy human individuals. Terminally differentiated effector memory CD45RA+ cells were left out of the naive CD8 fraction, which was CD45RO-negative and positively selected for CCR7. The method was immunoSEQ multiplex PCR; TCRdb's version includes in-frame clones alone and lacks a portion of them. The sample yields about 820,000 clones, around 92% seen once. Sequenced: naive CD8+ T cells sorted from blood. The receptors come from a man younger than 45 in good health.

The chain recombines TRBV7-8 with TRBJ2-3; 7 nucleotides align to TRBD2. The V gene's germline CDR1 is SGHVS and CDR2 FQNEAQ. The CDR3 totals 15 residues. V lost 5 bases and J lost 0; bases outside the gene matches: 5. CDR3 amino acids: CASSPQAGSTDTQYF. The CDR3 DNA reads TGTGCCAGCAGCCCCCAAGCGGGGAGCACAGATACGCAGTATTTT.

The chain joins TRBV27 to TRBJ2-7; D not resolved. The V gene's germline CDR1 is MNHEY and CDR2 SMNVEV (reference sequence). The V end was cut by 4 bases, the J end by 2 bases, with 18 bases between. The CDR3 runs 16 residues. DNA of the CDR3: TGTGCCAGCAGTTCGATTCAAAGCGTGCCACCCTACGAGCAGTACTTC. Its protein product is CASSSIQSVPPYEQYF.

CDR3 protein: CASSLTQKETQYF. The CDR3 bases are TGTGCCAGCAGCTTAACGCAGAAAGAGACCCAGTACTTC. This chain joins TRBV7-3 and TRBJ2-5; no definite D call. Germline CDR1 is SGHTA and CDR2 is FQGTGA. The CDR3 extends over 13 amino acids. The V gene lost 0 bases and the J gene lost 3 bases, with 5 bases spanning the gap. Together with reference TRBV7-3 and TRBJ2-5, the CDR3 gives the full variable domain: GAGVSQTPSNKVTEKGKYVELRCDPISGHTALYWYRQSLGQGPEFLIYFQGTGAADDSGLPNDRFFAVRPEGSVSTLKIQRTERGDSAVYLCASSLTQKETQYFGPGTRLLVL.

This clone is a singleton in its sample. The chain has TRBV2 and TRBJ1-5; D gene ambiguous. Germline V lookup: CDR1 SNHLY, CDR2 FYNNEI. The CDR3 is 14 amino acids. V lost 5 bases and J lost 6, with 14 bases in between. CDR3 coding DNA: TGTGCCAGCAGTAGCGAGGGTGAGGGTCAGCCCCAGCATTTT. Its translation is CASSSEGEGQPQHF.

This chain joins TRBV27 and TRBJ2-7; 8 bases are shared with TRBD1. The germline CDR1 and CDR2 sequences are MNHEY and SMNVEV (reference sequence). V gave up 3 bases and J gave up 2 bases; unmatched junction bases: 3. The CDR3 is 14 amino acids. The CDR3 sequence is CASSFSGGAYEQYF. CDR3 DNA sequence: TGTGCCAGCAGTTTTTCAGGGGGCGCCTACGAGCAGTACTTC.

J is TRBJ2-2 and V is TRBV9, with TRBD2 as a possible D gene (6 bases). Trimming took off 7 bases at V and 4 bases at J, with 17 bases between the two ends. Per the germline V gene, CDR1 is SGDLS and CDR2 is YYNGEE. The CDR3 sequence is 15 residues long. As DNA, the CDR3 is TGTGCCAGCTCCGGACTACAAATTTCCACCGGGGAGCTGTTTTTT. Translated, it gives CASSGLQISTGELFF.

The chain uses TRBV11-2 and TRBJ1-4; 7 bases line up with TRBD1. Germline V gives CDR1 SGHAT, CDR2 FQNNGV. V gave up 2 bases and J gave up 4 bases; unmatched junction bases: 7. The CDR3 consists of 16 residues. The CDR3, as DNA: TGTGCCAGCAGCTTATGGCTCGGACAGGTTAATGAAAAACTGTTTTTT. Translating it yields CASSLWLGQVNEKLFF.

The chain uses TRBV7-3 and TRBJ2-1; 8 bases match TRBD2. The V gene's germline CDR1 is SGHTA and CDR2 FQGTGA. V lost 4 bases to trimming and J lost 4 bases; unmatched junction nucleotides: 9. CDR3 length: 16 residues. CDR3 sequence (DNA): TGTGCCAGCAGCTCTGACGTAGCGGGGCGATACAATGAGCAGTTCTTC. Its protein product is CASSSDVAGRYNEQFF.

V usage is TRBV27 and J usage is TRBJ2-3; 12 bases are a match to TRBD2. Germline-derived CDR1 and CDR2 are MNHEY and SMNVEV (reference sequence). This CDR3 spans 15 amino acids. V trimming: 2 bases; J trimming: 6 bases; junction bases outside the gene matches: 3. CDR3: CASSLLGLAGDTQYF. In DNA form, the CDR3 reads TGTGCCAGCAGTTTACTGGGACTAGCGGGTGATACGCAGTATTTT.

CDR3: CSVLKRDSYNEQFF. The CDR3 DNA reads as TGCAGCGTTCTTAAGCGGGACTCCTACAATGAGCAGTTCTTC. This sequence joins TRBV29-1 and TRBJ2-1; 7 positions agree with TRBD2. Looked up from germline, CDR1 is SQVTM and CDR2 is ANQGSEA. The CDR3 runs 14 residues. V dropped 5 bases and J dropped 0; count of bases not matched to a gene: 4.

The chain recombines TRBV7-2 with TRBJ2-5; TRBD2 agrees at 7 bases. The germline V gene encodes CDR1 SGHTA and CDR2 FQGNSA. The CDR3 loop spans 13 amino acids. The CDR3 DNA follows: TGTGAGCGGGGAGAGGGGATAACGGAGACCCAGTACTTC. It encodes CERGEGITETQYF. Looking up the rest from reference TRBV7-2 and TRBJ2-5 gives the full variable domain: GAGVSQSPSNKVTEKGKDVELRCDPISGHTALYWYRQSLGQGLEFLIYFQGNSAPDKSGLPSDRFSAERTGGSVSTLTIQRTQQEDSAVYLCERGEGITETQYFGPGTRLLVL.

V usage is TRBV13 and J usage is TRBJ2-3; 8 bases are shared with TRBD2. This CDR3 is 19 amino acids long. Germline CDR1 and CDR2: PRHDT and FYEKMQ (reference sequence). V shed 5 bases and J 0 bases; nucleotides not matched to a gene: 16. This chain's CDR3 is CASSPQNTEAGDSTDTQYF. In nucleotides, the CDR3 is TGTGCCAGCAGCCCACAAAATACGGAAGCGGGAGATAGCACAGATACGCAGTATTTT.